The clone carrying this T cell receptor beta chain is labeled as medium-sized. The sample originates from a study of molecular identifiers for immune sequencing clone quantification. TCRdb ran MiXCR on the PCR reads and lists one entry per CDR3 protein. The sample holds 7,500 to 10,000 distinct CDR3 sequences, less than 20% seen once. The germline V gene encodes CDR1 DFQATT and CDR2 SNEGSKA (reference sequence). The CDR3 spans 14 residues. V was trimmed by 0 bases and J by 2 bases, leaving 11 bases between them. The chain is built from TRBV20-1 and TRBJ2-7, with D maybe TRBD1 (6 bases). This clonotype originated in a human donor in good health. Some libraries in this study had Jurkat cell RNA spiked in. Sequenced material: naive CD8+ T cells from blood, with Jurkat cell RNA spiked in. Noted subset: FACS-sorted CD8+CD4-CCR7+CD45RA+ naive T cells. CDR3 sequence (DNA): TGCAGTGCTAGAGATCTACAGGGTCCCTACGAGCAGTACTTC. Translated, it gives CSARDLQGPYEQYF.